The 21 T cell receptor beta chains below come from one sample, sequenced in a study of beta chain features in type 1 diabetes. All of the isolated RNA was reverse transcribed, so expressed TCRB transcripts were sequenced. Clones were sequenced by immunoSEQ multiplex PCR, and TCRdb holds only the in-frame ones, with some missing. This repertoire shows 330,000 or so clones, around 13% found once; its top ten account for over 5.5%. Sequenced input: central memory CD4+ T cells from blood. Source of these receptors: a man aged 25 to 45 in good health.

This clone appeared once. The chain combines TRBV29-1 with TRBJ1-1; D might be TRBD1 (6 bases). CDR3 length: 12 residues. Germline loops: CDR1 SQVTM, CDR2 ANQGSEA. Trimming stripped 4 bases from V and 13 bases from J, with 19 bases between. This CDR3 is CSVVRGATEVFF. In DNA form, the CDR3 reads TGCAGCGTTGTGAGGGGGGCCACTGAGGTTTTCTTT.

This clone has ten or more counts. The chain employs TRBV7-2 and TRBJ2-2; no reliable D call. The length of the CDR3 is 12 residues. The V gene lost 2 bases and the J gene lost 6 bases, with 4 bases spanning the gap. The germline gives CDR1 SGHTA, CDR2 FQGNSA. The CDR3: CASSLSAGELFF. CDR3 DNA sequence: TGTGCCAGCAGCTTATCGGCCGGGGAGCTGTTTTTT.

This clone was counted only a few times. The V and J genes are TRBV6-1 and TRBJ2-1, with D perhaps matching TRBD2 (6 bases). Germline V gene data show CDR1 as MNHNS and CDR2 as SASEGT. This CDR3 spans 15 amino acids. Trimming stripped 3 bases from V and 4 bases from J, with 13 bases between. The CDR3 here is CASSDQAGSYNEQFF. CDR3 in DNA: TGTGCCAGCAGTGACCAAGCGGGCTCATACAATGAGCAGTTCTTC.

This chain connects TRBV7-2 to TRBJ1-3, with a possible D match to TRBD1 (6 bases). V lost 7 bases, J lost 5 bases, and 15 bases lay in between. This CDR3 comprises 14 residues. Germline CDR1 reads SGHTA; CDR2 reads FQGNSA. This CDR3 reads CASTPGGLRNTIYF. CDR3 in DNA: TGTGCCAGCACCCCGGGGGGGCTCCGAAACACCATATATTTT.

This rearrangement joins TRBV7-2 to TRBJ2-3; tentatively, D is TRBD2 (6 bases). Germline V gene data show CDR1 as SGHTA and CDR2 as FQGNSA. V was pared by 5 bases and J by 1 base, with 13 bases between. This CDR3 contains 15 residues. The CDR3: CASSLTPGGTDTQYF. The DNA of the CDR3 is TGTGCCAGCAGCCTCACCCCGGGAGGCACAGATACGCAGTATTTT.

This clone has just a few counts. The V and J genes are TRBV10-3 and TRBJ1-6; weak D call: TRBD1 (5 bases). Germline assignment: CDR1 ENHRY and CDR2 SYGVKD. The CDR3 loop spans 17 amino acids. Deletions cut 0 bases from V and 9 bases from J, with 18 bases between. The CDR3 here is CAISESTGGSGTSPLHF. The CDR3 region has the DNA TGTGCCATCAGTGAGTCGACGGGGGGTAGTGGTACTTCACCCCTCCACTTT.

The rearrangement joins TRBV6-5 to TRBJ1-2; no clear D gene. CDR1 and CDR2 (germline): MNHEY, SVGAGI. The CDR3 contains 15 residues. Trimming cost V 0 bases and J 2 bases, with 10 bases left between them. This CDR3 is CASSYSTGTNYGYTF. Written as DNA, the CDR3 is TGTGCCAGCAGTTACTCGACGGGAACCAACTATGGCTACACCTTC.

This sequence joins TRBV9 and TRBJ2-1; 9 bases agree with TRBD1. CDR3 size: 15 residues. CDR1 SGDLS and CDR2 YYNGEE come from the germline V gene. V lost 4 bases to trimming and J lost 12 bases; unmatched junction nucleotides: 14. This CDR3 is CASSPLAGQGSMQFF. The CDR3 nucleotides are TGTGCCAGCAGCCCCCTAGCCGGACAGGGGTCGATGCAGTTCTTC.

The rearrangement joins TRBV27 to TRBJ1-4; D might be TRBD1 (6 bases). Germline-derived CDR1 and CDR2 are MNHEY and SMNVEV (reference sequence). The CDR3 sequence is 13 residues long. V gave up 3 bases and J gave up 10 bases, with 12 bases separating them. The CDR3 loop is CASSFKDRTKLFF. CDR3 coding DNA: TGTGCCAGCAGTTTTAAGGACAGAACAAAACTGTTTTTT.

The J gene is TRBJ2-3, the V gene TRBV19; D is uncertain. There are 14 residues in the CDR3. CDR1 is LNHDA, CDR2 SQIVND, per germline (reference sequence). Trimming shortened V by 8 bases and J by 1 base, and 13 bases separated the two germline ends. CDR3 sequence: CASLVVSGTDTQYF. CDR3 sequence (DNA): TGTGCCAGTCTCGTGGTTTCTGGCACAGATACGCAGTATTTT.

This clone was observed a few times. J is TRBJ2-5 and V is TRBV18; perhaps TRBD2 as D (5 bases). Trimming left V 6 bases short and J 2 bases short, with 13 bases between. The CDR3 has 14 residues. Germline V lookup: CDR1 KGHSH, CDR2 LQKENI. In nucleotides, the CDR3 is TGTGCCAGCTCTGATCGGGGAATTCAAGAGACCCAGTACTTC. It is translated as CASSDRGIQETQYF.

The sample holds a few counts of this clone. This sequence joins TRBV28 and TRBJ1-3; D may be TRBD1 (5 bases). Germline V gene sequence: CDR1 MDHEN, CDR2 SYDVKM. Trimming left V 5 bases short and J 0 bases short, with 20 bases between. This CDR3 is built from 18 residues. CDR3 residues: CASSPSGESGPSGNTIYF. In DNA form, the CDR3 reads TGTGCCAGCAGTCCCTCGGGGGAATCCGGCCCCTCTGGAAACACCATATATTTT. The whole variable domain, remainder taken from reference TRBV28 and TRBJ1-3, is DVKVTQSSRYLVKRTGEKVFLECVQDMDHENMFWYRQDPGLGLRLIYFSYDVKMKEKGDIPEGYSVSREKKERFSLILESASTNQTSMYLCASSPSGESGPSGNTIYFGEGSWLTVV.

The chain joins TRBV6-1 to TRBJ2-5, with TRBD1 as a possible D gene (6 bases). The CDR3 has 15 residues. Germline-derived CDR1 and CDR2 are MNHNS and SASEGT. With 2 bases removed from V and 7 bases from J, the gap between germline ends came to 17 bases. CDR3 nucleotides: TGTGCCAGCAGTGAAAGGACAGTGGGGACCGGGACCCAGTACTTC. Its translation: CASSERTVGTGTQYF.

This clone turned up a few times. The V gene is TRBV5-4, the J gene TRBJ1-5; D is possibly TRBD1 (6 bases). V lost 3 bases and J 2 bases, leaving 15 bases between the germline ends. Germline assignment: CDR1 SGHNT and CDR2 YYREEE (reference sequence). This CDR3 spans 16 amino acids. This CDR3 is CASSSTTGIGNQPQHF. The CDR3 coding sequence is TGTGCCAGCAGCTCTACTACAGGGATCGGCAATCAGCCCCAGCATTTT.

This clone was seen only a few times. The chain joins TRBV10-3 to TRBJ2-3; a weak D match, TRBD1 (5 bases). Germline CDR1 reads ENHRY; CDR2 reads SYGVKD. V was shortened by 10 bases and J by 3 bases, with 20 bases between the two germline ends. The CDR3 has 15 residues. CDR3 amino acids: CATRNGQGSTDTQYF. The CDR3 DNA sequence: TGTGCCACCAGGAATGGGCAGGGATCTACAGATACGCAGTATTTT.

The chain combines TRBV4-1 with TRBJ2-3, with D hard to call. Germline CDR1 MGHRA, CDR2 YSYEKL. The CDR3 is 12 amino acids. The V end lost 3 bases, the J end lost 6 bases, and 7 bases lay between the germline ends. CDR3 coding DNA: TGCGCCAGCAGCCACCCGTTGGATACGCAGTATTTT. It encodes CASSHPLDTQYF.

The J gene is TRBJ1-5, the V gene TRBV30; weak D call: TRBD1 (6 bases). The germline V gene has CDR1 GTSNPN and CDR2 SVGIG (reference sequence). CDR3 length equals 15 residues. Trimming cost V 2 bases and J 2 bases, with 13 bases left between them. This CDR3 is CAWSLGDIRNQPQHF. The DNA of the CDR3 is TGTGCCTGGAGTCTGGGGGACATCCGCAATCAGCCCCAGCATTTT.

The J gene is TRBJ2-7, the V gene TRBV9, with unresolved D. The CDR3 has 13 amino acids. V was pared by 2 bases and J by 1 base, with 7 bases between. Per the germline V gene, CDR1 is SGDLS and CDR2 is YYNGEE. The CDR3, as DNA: TGTGCCAGCAGCGTTGGGGATTCCTACGAGCAGTACTTC. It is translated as CASSVGDSYEQYF.

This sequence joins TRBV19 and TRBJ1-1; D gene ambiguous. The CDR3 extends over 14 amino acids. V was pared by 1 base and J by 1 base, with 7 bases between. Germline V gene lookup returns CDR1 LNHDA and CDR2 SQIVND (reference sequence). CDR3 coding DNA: TGTGCCAGTAGTATAGTCCCGGAGAACACTGAAGCTTTCTTT. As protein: CASSIVPENTEAFF.

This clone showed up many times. CDR3 in DNA: TGTGCCATCAGAGATGAACGACAGGGGGCTCAGCCCCAGCATTTT. As protein: CAIRDERQGAQPQHF. The chain links TRBV10-3 to TRBJ1-5; 10 positions match TRBD1. From germline, CDR1 is ENHRY and CDR2 SYGVKD. The CDR3 has 15 residues. Trimming took 6 bases from V and 6 from J; bases not matched to a gene: 8.

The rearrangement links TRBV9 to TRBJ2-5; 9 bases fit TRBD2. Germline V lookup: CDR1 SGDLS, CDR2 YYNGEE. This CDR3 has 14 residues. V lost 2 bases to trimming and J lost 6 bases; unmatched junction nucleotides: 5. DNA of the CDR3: TGTGCCAGCAGCGTGGATAGCGGGGGAAAGACCCAGTACTTC. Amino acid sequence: CASSVDSGGKTQYF.